This TCR beta chain is from a study of T cells in narcolepsy. Overall study: Patients with NT1 or NT2 and healthy control donors were enrolled.

TCRdb keeps only in-frame clones here, not all; method: immunoSEQ multiplex PCR. The sample consists of some 10,000 clones, approximately 70% of them appearing once. Study-level results: Comparing one patient's CSF and blood CD4+ clonotypes highlighted HCRT- and TRIB2-specific autoreactive clonotypes. Reportedly, autoreactive clonotypes were serially detected in patients' blood but not controls'.

The CDR3 contains 15 residues. Trimming took 8 bases from V and 1 from J, leaving 14 bases between them. Germline V lookup: CDR1 SGHTA, CDR2 FQGTGA. As concerns this clone: Its specificity is unknown.

This TCR was recovered from a human donor with narcolepsy. V is TRBV7-3 and J is TRBJ2-2; no clear D gene. Sequenced: CD45RA- memory CD8+ T cells from PBMCs. The CDR3 nucleotides read TGTGCCAGCTCCCCACCCGACGGGAACACCGGGGAGCTGTTTTTT. Encoded protein: CASSPPDGNTGELFF.